This T cell receptor (beta chain) was identified in a study of T cells after yellow fever vaccination. Study results and caveats: Researchers report a weaker secondary response that nonetheless peaked faster, day 5 versus 15. The CD4 compartment and the CD8 compartment contained a small share of clonotypes in common.

The CDR3 runs to 14 residues. The germline V and J ends were trimmed by 5 bases and 5 bases, with 15 bases remaining between them. Per germline, CDR1 SGHTA and CDR2 FQGNSA. With regard to this clonotype: As yet, its antigen is unknown.

TCRdb analysed the 5' RACE reads with MiXCR anew, one entry per CDR3 protein. The sample carries some 300,000 distinct CDR3 sequences, 8.7% recorded once. The sequencing here drew on CD4+ T cells sorted from PBMCs, taken 5 days after the yellow fever booster vaccination. The clonotype was recovered from a man aged 18 to 35 who received the YFV17D yellow fever vaccine. This rearrangement joins TRBV7-2 to TRBJ2-5; D perhaps matches TRBD2 (7 bases). CDR3 region: CASSLTGGWETQYF. CDR3 bases: TGTGCCAGCAGCCTAACGGGGGGCTGGGAGACCCAGTACTTC.